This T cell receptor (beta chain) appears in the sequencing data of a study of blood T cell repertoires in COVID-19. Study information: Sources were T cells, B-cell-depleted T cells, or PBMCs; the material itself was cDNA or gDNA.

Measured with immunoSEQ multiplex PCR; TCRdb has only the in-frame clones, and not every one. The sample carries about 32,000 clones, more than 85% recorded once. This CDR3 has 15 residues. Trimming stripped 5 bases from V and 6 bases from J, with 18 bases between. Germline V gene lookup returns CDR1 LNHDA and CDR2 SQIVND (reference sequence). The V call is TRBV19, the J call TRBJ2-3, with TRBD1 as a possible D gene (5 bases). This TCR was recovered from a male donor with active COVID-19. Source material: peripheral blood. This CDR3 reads CASSGAFPAEDTQYF. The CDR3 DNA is TGTGCCAGTAGTGGGGCTTTCCCAGCTGAGGATACGCAGTATTTT.